This TCR beta chain was observed in a study of blood T cell repertoires in COVID-19. Using immunoSEQ multiplex PCR, the repertoire was profiled, and TCRdb retains in-frame clones only, with some absent. The sample shows some 180,000 clones, more than 80% of them seen only once. The CDR3 extends over 14 amino acids. Germline assignment: CDR1 KGHSH and CDR2 LQKENI. The V gene lost 6 bases and the J gene lost 3 bases, with 12 bases spanning the gap. Material: peripheral blood. V is TRBV18 and J is TRBJ1-3; D gene ambiguous. The sequence derives from a woman aged 55-70 years with acute or convalescent COVID-19. Here the CDR3 DNA reads TGTGCCAGCTCTGCCCCGGAGTTTGGAAACACCATATATTTT. This codes for CASSAPEFGNTIYF.